This section outlines one TCR beta chain sequence together with its context. The sample is drawn from a study of blood T cell repertoires in COVID-19. Study overall: Acute-phase and convalescent COVID-19 samples originated in the United States, Italy and Spain. Sources were T cells, B-cell-depleted T cells, or PBMCs; the material itself was cDNA or gDNA.

Trimming took off 3 bases at V and 5 bases at J, with 11 bases between the two ends. The germline V gene has CDR1 KGHSH and CDR2 LQKENI. The length of the CDR3 is 14 residues. As originally analysed: Nucleated cell number was recorded as an estimate derived from reference gene primer amplification. Measured with immunoSEQ multiplex PCR; TCRdb has only the in-frame clones, and not every one. The DNA gave D and trimming, while V, J and clone size come from that table. There are about 110,000 clones in the sample; 88% occur only once, and about 2.2% lies in the top ten. The material sequenced was peripheral blood. The origin of this receptor is a human donor in a cohort sampled during active COVID-19. The chain carries TRBV18 and TRBJ2-1; D might be TRBD1 (5 bases). For the CDR3, the DNA is TGTGCCAGCTCACCTGGGCAGGGAAACAATGAGCAGTTCTTC. This translates into CASSPGQGNNEQFF.